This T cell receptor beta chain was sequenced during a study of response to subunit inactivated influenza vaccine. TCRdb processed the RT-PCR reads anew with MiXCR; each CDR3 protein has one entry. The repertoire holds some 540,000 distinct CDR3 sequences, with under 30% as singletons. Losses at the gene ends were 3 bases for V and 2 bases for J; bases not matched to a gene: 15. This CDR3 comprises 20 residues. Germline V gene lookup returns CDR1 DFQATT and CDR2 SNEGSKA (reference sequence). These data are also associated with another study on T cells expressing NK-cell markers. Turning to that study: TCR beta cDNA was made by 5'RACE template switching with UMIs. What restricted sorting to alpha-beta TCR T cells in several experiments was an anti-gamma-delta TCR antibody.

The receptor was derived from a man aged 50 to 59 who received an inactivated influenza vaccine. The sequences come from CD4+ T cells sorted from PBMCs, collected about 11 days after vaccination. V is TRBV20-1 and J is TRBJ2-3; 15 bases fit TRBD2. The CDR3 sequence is CSASPIDGLAGGPFTDTQYF. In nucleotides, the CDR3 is TGCAGTGCTAGCCCCATAGACGGACTAGCGGGGGGGCCCTTCACAGATACGCAGTATTTT.